These T cell receptor beta chains were read from a single sample in a study of blood T cells in healthy people across ages. TCRdb analysed the 5' RACE reads with MiXCR anew, one entry per CDR3 protein. The sample has roughly 1.6 million distinct CDR3 sequences, approximately 32% seen once; the top ten hold 11%. Sequencing input: blood. The receptors originated from a woman in her twenties or thirties in good health. Each CDR3 is given with its conserved first and last residue. D genes are given only for firm matches. For some rows the clone size is stated as once, few or many, or as a class when expanded; others skip it.

v_call: TRBV21-1
j_call: TRBJ2-7
clone_size: few
d_call: -
cdr3_nt: TGTGCCAGCAGCAAAGGAAGGACAGGGAGCGGCGAGCAGTACTTC
cdr3_aa: CASSKGRTGSGEQYF

v_call: TRBV11-1
j_call: TRBJ2-3
clone_size: -
d_call: -
cdr3_nt: TGTGCCAGCAGCGACTTAGGCGCAGATACGCAGTATTTT
cdr3_aa: CASSDLGADTQYF

v_call: TRBV7-2
j_call: TRBJ2-5
clone_size: -
d_call: TRBD2
cdr3_nt: TGTGCCAGCAGCTTAGGGAATTTAGCGGGGTCCCACCAAGAGACCCAGTACTTC
cdr3_aa: CASSLGNLAGSHQETQYF

v_call: TRBV7-2
j_call: TRBJ1-5
clone_size: -
d_call: -
cdr3_nt: TGTGCTACAACTCCGTATACTGATGGTTCTCAGCCCCAGCATTTT
cdr3_aa: CATTPYTDGSQPQHF

v_call: TRBV11-2
j_call: TRBJ2-3
clone_size: few
d_call: TRBD2
cdr3_nt: TGTGCCAGCAGCTTAAGGCGACTGGCGGGGGGGTTCACAGATATGCAGTATTTT
cdr3_aa: CASSLRRLAGGFTDMQYF

v_call: TRBV4-1
j_call: TRBJ2-5
clone_size: -
d_call: -
cdr3_nt: TGCGCCAGCAGCCACCCCTCGGGACGGAGACAAGAGACCCAGTACTTC
cdr3_aa: CASSHPSGRRQETQYF

v_call: TRBV29-1
j_call: TRBJ1-2
clone_size: few
d_call: TRBD1
cdr3_nt: TGCAGCGTTCCAAACAGGGGGGTCTATGGCTACACCTTC
cdr3_aa: CSVPNRGVYGYTF

v_call: TRBV5-1
j_call: TRBJ2-1
clone_size: -
d_call: -
cdr3_nt: TGCGCCAGCAGCCCGACTAGTAAGTCCCGTGTAGGGGATGAGCAGTTCTTC
cdr3_aa: CASSPTSKSRVGDEQFF

v_call: TRBV5-1
j_call: TRBJ2-5
clone_size: -
d_call: -
cdr3_nt: TGCGCCAGCAGGTTTCGACCGGGCCCCCAAGAGACCCGGTACTTC
cdr3_aa: CASRFRPGPQETRYF

v_call: TRBV7-9
j_call: TRBJ1-1
clone_size: many
d_call: -
cdr3_nt: TGCGCCAGCAGCCCCACGAACACTGAAGCTTTCTTT
cdr3_aa: CASSPTNTEAFF

v_call: TRBV20-1
j_call: TRBJ2-3
clone_size: -
d_call: TRBD2
cdr3_nt: TGCAGTGCTAGAAACGGGGGGGCGTTGTCAGATACGCAGTATTTT
cdr3_aa: CSARNGGALSDTQYF

v_call: TRBV7-9
j_call: TRBJ2-7
clone_size: -
d_call: TRBD1
cdr3_nt: TGTGCCAGCAGCGCCCGGACAGGGCCCAGCTACGAGCAGTACTTC
cdr3_aa: CASSARTGPSYEQYF

v_call: TRBV27
j_call: TRBJ1-2
clone_size: -
d_call: -
cdr3_nt: TGTGCCAGCACTTCACAATCGGCAGGCATGGGGGGCTACACCTTC
cdr3_aa: CASTSQSAGMGGYTF

v_call: TRBV11-2
j_call: TRBJ2-1
clone_size: few
d_call: TRBD1
cdr3_nt: TGTGCCAGCGGCCCGGGACAGGGGTATGAGCAGTTCTTC
cdr3_aa: CASGPGQGYEQFF

v_call: TRBV20-1
j_call: TRBJ1-1
clone_size: few
d_call: -
cdr3_nt: TGCAGTGCTAGAGATACGGAGGGCCAGAACACTGAAGCTTTCTTT
cdr3_aa: CSARDTEGQNTEAFF

v_call: TRBV20-1
j_call: TRBJ2-2
clone_size: few
d_call: -
cdr3_nt: TGCAGTGCCCGGGCCCGGCGGATGACCGGGGAGCTGTTTTTT
cdr3_aa: CSARARRMTGELFF

v_call: TRBV20-1
j_call: TRBJ1-2
clone_size: few
d_call: -
cdr3_nt: TGCAGTGCTAGAAGGCCGCACCCCGGAGGCTACACCTTC
cdr3_aa: CSARRPHPGGYTF

v_call: TRBV29-1
j_call: TRBJ2-7
clone_size: -
d_call: -
cdr3_nt: TGCAGCGTCTACGGGACATCTTCCGAGCAGTACTTC
cdr3_aa: CSVYGTSSEQYF

v_call: TRBV10-3
j_call: TRBJ2-5
clone_size: few
d_call: TRBD1
cdr3_nt: TGTGCCATCAGTGAGTCGAAAGTGCAGGGGGCTGGAGAGACCCAGTACTTC
cdr3_aa: CAISESKVQGAGETQYF

v_call: TRBV20-1
j_call: TRBJ1-2
clone_size: few
d_call: -
cdr3_nt: TGCAGTGCTAGACCCTCGACAGGAACTGGCTACACCTTC
cdr3_aa: CSARPSTGTGYTF

v_call: TRBV2
j_call: TRBJ1-5
clone_size: few
d_call: -
cdr3_nt: TGTGCCAGCACCCAGGAGGTATCTGGCAATCAGCCCCAGCATTTT
cdr3_aa: CASTQEVSGNQPQHF

v_call: TRBV5-1
j_call: TRBJ2-3
clone_size: few
d_call: -
cdr3_nt: TGCGCCAGCAGCACGGGGTCAAGGGGATCTTCAGATACGCAGTATTTT
cdr3_aa: CASSTGSRGSSDTQYF